The T cell receptor beta chain under discussion was sequenced for a study of OX40 agonist ivuxolimab in advanced cancers. Background on the study: Anti-PD-1, anti-PD-L1 or anti-CTLA-4 therapy given earlier was allowed, and 40% had some.

Patients who had autoimmune disease history or got systemic immunosuppression were left out. This CDR3 is built from 18 residues. J lost 4 bases, V lost 4 bases, and 15 bases had no gene match. Germline-derived CDR1 and CDR2 are LNHDA and SQIVND (reference sequence). Some clones are missing from TCRdb's copy, which holds only in-frame ones; the method was immunoSEQ multiplex PCR. The sample shows roughly 92,000 clones, 85% to 90% of them seen only once. The receptor was isolated from an adult with an advanced solid tumor such as melanoma, head and neck, liver or kidney cancer. The chain employs TRBV19 and TRBJ1-2; the match to TRBD1 covers 10 bases. Sequences were derived from CD4+ or CD8+ T cells sorted from blood, sampled in a trial of the OX40 agonist ivuxolimab. This CDR3 is CASSTVRDRGTEGYGYTF. Written as DNA, the CDR3 is TGTGCCAGTAGTACCGTCCGGGACAGGGGAACGGAAGGCTATGGCTACACCTTC.